Sequencing of this T cell receptor (beta chain) was carried out in a study of cytomegalovirus exposure and HLA in healthy donors. This table comes from immunoSEQ multiplex PCR, and its TCRdb copy is limited to in-frame clones, with some not included. Here the sample spans 55,000 to 70,000 clones, about 95% being singletons. Trimming took off 3 bases at V and 1 base at J, with 6 bases between the two ends. The CDR3 has 13 residues. In germline, CDR1 is MNHEY, CDR2 SMNVEV (reference sequence). Study-wide results and limits: A subsequent analysis found that TCR clusters from the first cohort also tended to co-occur in the 130 or so validation repertoires, with about 93% of cluster scores above 0. Cytomegalovirus association was listed for approximately 160 TCR beta chains.

Details on this clone: Its antigen is as yet unknown.

The TCR sequence derives from a man aged 18-30 years in good health and CMV-seronegative. Sequencing used PBMCs. This chain links TRBV27 with TRBJ1-1, with D possibly TRBD1 on 5 matching bases. DNA for the CDR3: TGTGCCAGCAGTTTGGGGGGGAACACTGAAGCTTTCTTT. Its translation: CASSLGGNTEAFF.